The rows below give T cell receptor beta chains drawn from one sample of a study of T cells in Graves' hyperthyroidism and ophthalmopathy. TCRdb ran MiXCR on the multiplex PCR reads and lists one entry per CDR3 protein. The profile shows about 500,000 distinct CDR3 sequences, around 43% of them singletons. Sequencing was done on a sample of peripheral blood or thyroid tissue (not recorded which). The receptors were gathered from an adult woman with Graves' disease, either hyperthyroidism or ophthalmopathy (not recorded which). Both conserved end residues are part of each CDR3. A D gene is named only where the DNA matches it firmly. Rows may omit the clone size; those that give it use once, few, many or a size class.

V	J	D	size	DNA	CDR3
TRBV7-6	TRBJ2-7	NA	NA	TGTACCAGCAGTCCCCTGGGGGCCGAGCGCCTGACCTACGAGCAGTACTTC	CTSSPLGAERLTYEQYF
TRBV2	TRBJ1-3	TRBD1	NA	TGTGCCAGCAGCCCTGACAGGGGTCGGGACACCATATATTTT	CASSPDRGRDTIYF
TRBV29-1	TRBJ2-5	NA	NA	TGCAGCGTTTACTCGGGAGTCCAAGAGACCCAGTACTTC	CSVYSGVQETQYF
TRBV11-2	TRBJ2-5	NA	NA	TGTGCCAGCAGCCCAAACGATGGGGGTTGGGAGACCCAGTACTTC	CASSPNDGGWETQYF
TRBV30	TRBJ1-3	NA	NA	TGTGCCTGGAGTGTAGGGGCAGGCCACTCTGGAAACACCATATATTTT	CAWSVGAGHSGNTIYF
TRBV5-1	TRBJ2-5	TRBD2	NA	TGCGCCAGCAGCCGTGCCCAGCGGGAGCTCGAGACCCAGTACTTC	CASSRAQRELETQYF
TRBV15	TRBJ2-2	TRBD2	few	TGTGCCACCAGCAGAGATGACCTGCGGGGGGGGGAGCTGTTTTTT	CATSRDDLRGGELFF
TRBV7-2	TRBJ1-5	NA	many	TGTGCCAGCAGCTTAGCAGGCAGGGTCGACGGTCAGCCCCAGCATTTT	CASSLAGRVDGQPQHF
TRBV2	TRBJ2-7	NA	NA	TGTGCCTGGAGCAGACGGAGGAGCTACGAGCAGTACTTC	CAWSRRRSYEQYF
TRBV10-2	TRBJ2-7	TRBD2	NA	TGCGCCAGCAGTGATGCGGGAGGGTTCTCCTACGAGCAGTACTTC	CASSDAGGFSYEQYF
TRBV29-1	TRBJ2-5	NA	NA	TGCAGCGTTGAAGGTGGGGTTACAGAGACCCAGTACTTC	CSVEGGVTETQYF
TRBV12-3/TRBV12-4	TRBJ2-7	NA	NA	TGTGCCAGCAGTTACGACAGTGTGCGCTACGAGCAGTACTTC	CASSYDSVRYEQYF
TRBV29-1	TRBJ1-1	NA	NA	TGCAGCGTTGCCCCCGGGCGGACTGAAGCTTTCTTT	CSVAPGRTEAFF
TRBV7-8	TRBJ2-3	NA	few	TGTGCCAGCAGCTTCCAAAGGGGAACCCAACTCACAGATACGCAGTATTTT	CASSFQRGTQLTDTQYF
TRBV7-9	TRBJ2-5	TRBD2	NA	TGTGCCAGCAGTGGACTAGCGGGAGGGGAGGAGACCCAGTACTTC	CASSGLAGGEETQYF
TRBV7-9	TRBJ1-6	NA	NA	TGTGCCAGCACGGACGGATGTAATTCACCCCTCCACTTT	CASTDGCNSPLHF
TRBV7-9	TRBJ2-5	NA	NA	TGTGCCAGCAGCTTAACTCAAACCTCGGGAACCCAGTACTTC	CASSLTQTSGTQYF
TRBV7-8	TRBJ2-5	NA	NA	TGTGCCAGCAGCTCCCCCCCGGGGTCAGGAGGAGAGACCCAGTACTTC	CASSSPPGSGGETQYF
TRBV14	TRBJ2-6	NA	many	TGTGCCAGCAGCCTGCAGCAGAGCTCTGGGGCCAACGTCCTGACTTTC	CASSLQQSSGANVLTF
TRBV7-2	TRBJ1-6	NA	NA	TGTGCCAGCAGCTTCAGGGTCTATAATTCACCCCTCCACTTT	CASSFRVYNSPLHF
TRBV5-5	TRBJ1-5	NA	many	TGTGCCAGCAGCTTGGCCGGGGCAGACAATAGCAATCAGCCCCAGCATTTT	CASSLAGADNSNQPQHF
TRBV6-2/TRBV6-3	TRBJ1-1	TRBD1	many	TGTGCCAGCAGTTCGCACGGACAGGCCGGTGGAGCTTTCTTT	CASSSHGQAGGAFF
TRBV25-1	TRBJ2-7	TRBD1	NA	TGTGCCAGCAGCTTGGGGACAGACTATTACGAGCAGTACTTC	CASSLGTDYYEQYF
TRBV2	TRBJ1-5	NA	NA	TGTGCCAGCAGTGACGAGGGTGGACGAGAGCCCCAGCATTTT	CASSDEGGREPQHF
TRBV4-2	TRBJ1-1	NA	NA	TGTGCCGGCAGCCAGAGGGAGCTGAACACTGAAGCTTTCTTT	CAGSQRELNTEAFF
TRBV5-1	TRBJ1-2	NA	NA	TGCGCCAGCACCCGGGACACGTTCTTTCTGACCTTC	CASTRDTFFLTF